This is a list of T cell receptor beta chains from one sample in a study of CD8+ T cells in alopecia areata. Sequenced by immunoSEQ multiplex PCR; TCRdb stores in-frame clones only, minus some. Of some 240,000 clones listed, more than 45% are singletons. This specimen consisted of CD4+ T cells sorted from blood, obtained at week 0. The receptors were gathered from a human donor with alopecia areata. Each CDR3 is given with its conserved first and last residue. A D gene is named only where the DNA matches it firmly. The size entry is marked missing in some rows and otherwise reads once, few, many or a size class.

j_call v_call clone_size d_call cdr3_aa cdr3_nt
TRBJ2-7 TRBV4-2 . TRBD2 CASSPETSGGAREQYF TGTGCCAGCAGCCCCGAGACTAGCGGGGGGGCCAGGGAGCAGTACTTC
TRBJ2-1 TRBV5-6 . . CASTRFHEQFF TGTGCCAGCACCCGTTTCCATGAGCAGTTCTTC
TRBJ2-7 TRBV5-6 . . CASSKDFYEQYF TGTGCCAGCAGCAAAGATTTCTACGAGCAGTACTTC
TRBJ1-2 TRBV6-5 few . CASSPSRSAGYTF TGTGCCAGCAGCCCGTCCCGATCGGCGGGCTACACCTTC
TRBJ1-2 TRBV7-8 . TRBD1 CASSPDRNYGYTF TGTGCCAGCAGTCCGGACAGGAACTATGGCTACACCTTC
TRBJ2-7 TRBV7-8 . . CASSLTGTRRHEQYF TGTGCCAGCAGCTTAACCGGGACCAGAAGGCACGAGCAGTACTTC
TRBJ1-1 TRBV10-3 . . CAISENGDAEAFF TGTGCCATCAGTGAGAATGGGGATGCTGAAGCTTTCTTT
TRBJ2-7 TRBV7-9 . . CASSLSSVLAYEQYF TGTGCCAGCAGCTTATCCTCAGTCCTCGCCTACGAGCAGTACTTC
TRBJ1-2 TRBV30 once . CAWSRPGPNYGYTF TGTGCCTGGAGTCGGCCGGGACCTAACTATGGCTACACCTTC
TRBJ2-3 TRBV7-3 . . CASSSTGTYTQYF TGTGCCAGCAGCTCCACAGGGACGTATACGCAGTATTTT
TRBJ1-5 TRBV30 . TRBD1 CAWNNRGRNQPQHF TGTGCCTGGAATAACAGGGGCAGGAATCAGCCCCAGCATTTT
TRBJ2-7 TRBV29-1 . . CSVANRVSYEQYF TGCAGCGTCGCGAATCGAGTCTCCTACGAGCAGTACTTC